This T cell receptor (beta chain) was identified in a study of CD8+ T cells in alopecia areata. Peripheral blood samples and lesional scalp punch biopsies were obtained from alopecia areata patients. Deletions cut 0 bases from V and 0 bases from J, with 9 bases between. Germline CDR1 and CDR2: GTSNPN and SVGIG (reference sequence). The CDR3 contains 14 residues. Isolated RNA was reverse transcribed into cDNA used as the sequencing template. Produced via immunoSEQ multiplex PCR; TCRdb's table is partial and in-frame only. This sample has 25,000 to 40,000 clones, with roughly 80% found just once. The chain uses TRBV30 and TRBJ2-7; D perhaps matches TRBD1 (5 bases). This receptor was identified in a human donor with alopecia areata. Sequencing was carried out using NKG2D-low CD8+ T cells sorted from blood. Here the CDR3 DNA reads TGTGCCTGGAGTGTAACAGGCTACTCCTACGAGCAGTACTTC. Its protein is CAWSVTGYSYEQYF.